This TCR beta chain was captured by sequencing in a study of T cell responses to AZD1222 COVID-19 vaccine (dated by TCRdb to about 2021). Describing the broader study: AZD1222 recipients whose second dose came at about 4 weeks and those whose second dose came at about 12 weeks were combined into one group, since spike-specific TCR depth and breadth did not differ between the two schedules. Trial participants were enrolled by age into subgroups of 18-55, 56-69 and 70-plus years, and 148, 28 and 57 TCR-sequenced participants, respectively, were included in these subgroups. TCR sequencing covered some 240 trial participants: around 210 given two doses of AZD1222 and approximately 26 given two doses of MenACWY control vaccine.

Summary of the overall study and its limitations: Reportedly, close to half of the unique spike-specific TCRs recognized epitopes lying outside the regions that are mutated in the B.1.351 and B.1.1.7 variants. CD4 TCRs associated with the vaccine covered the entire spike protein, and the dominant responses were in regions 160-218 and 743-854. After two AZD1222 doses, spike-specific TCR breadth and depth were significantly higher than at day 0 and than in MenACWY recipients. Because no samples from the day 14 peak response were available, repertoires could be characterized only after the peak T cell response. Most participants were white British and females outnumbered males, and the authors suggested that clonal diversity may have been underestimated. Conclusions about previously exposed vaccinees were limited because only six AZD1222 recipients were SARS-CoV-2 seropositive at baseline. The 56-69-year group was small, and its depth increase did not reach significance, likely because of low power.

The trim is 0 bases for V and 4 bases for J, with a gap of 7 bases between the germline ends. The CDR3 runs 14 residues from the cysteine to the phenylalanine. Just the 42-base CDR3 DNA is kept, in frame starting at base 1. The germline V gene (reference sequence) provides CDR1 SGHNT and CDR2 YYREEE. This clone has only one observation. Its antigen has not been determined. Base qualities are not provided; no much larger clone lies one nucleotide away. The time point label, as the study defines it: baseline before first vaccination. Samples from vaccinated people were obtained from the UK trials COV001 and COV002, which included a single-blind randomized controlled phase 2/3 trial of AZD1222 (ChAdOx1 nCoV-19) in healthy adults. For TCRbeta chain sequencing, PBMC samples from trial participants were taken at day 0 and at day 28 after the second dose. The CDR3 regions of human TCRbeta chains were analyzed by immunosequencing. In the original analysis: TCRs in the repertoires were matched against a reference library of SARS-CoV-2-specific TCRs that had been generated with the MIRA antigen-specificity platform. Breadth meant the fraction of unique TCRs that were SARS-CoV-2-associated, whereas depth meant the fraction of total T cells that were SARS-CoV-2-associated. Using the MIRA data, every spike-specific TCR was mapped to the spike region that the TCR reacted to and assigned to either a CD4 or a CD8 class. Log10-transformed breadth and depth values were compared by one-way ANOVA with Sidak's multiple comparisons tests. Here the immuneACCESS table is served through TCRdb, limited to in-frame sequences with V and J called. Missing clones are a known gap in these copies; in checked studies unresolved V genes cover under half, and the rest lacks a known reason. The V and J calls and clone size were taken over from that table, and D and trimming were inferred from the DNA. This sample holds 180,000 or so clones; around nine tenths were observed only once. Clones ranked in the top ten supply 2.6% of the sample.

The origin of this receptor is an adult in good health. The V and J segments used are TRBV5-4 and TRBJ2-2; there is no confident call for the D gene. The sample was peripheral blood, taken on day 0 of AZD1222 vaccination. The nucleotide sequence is TGTGCCAGCAGCTTGGTTCGCGGCACCGGGGAGCTGTTTTTT. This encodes CASSLVRGTGELFF.